This T cell receptor beta chain was identified in a study of human T cells and chemical hapten exposure. Study details: Predominantly women, the patients had alopecia areata, totalis or universalis.

The library gave individual cDNA molecules unique molecular identifiers. TCRdb re-analysed the RACE reads in MiXCR, keeping a single row per CDR3 protein. The table includes 40,000 to 65,000 distinct CDR3 sequences, 9.5% to 12% detected once. Study-level points and caveats: Versus controls, significantly more large CDR3 similarity clusters arose from expanded TCRs.

Described time point: patch test 1, 2 weeks after DPC sensitization. Treatment in this sample: therapeutic diphenylcyclopropenone sensitization with weekly scalp DPC. It was unfractionated whole blood from which total RNA was extracted. Blood was drawn before each patch test was applied. Turning to this clonotype: Its antigen remains unidentified.

The CDR3 contains 15 residues. Trimming shortened V by 7 bases and J by 3 bases, and 18 bases separated the two germline ends. Germline V gives CDR1 MNHNS, CDR2 SASEGT. The sample was whole blood, taken in connection with sensitization to the hapten diphenylcyclopropenone (DPC). The genes are TRBV6-1 and TRBJ1-2; TRBD1 is a possible D gene (6 bases). The receptor was isolated from a woman in her thirties or forties with alopecia areata. Some clones in this sample may be carry-over from other donors' samples. CDR3 in DNA: TGTGCCAGCACCCTGTACGGACAGCTCGACTATGGCTACACCTTC. Amino acid sequence: CASTLYGQLDYGYTF.